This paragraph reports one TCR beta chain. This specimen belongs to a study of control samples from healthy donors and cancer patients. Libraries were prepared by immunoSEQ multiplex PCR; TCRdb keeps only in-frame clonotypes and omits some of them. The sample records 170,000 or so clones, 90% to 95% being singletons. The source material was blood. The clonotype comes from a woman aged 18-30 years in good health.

The CDR3 loop is CASSLSGQASYGYTF. The CDR3 bases are TGCGCCAGCAGCTTGTCGGGACAGGCTTCCTATGGCTACACCTTC. The chain is built from TRBV5-1 and TRBJ1-2, with 8 bases fitting TRBD1. V shed 1 base, J shed 4 bases, and the junction held 6 bases outside the gene matches. The CDR3 sequence is 15 residues long. The germline V gene has CDR1 SGHRS and CDR2 YFSETQ. Full variable domain (missing parts from reference TRBV5-1 and TRBJ1-2): KAGVTQTPRYLIKTRGQQVTLSCSPISGHRSVSWYQQTPGQGLQFLFEYFSETQRNKGNFPGRFSGRQFSNSRSEMNVSTLELGDSALYLCASSLSGQASYGYTFGSGTRLTVV.